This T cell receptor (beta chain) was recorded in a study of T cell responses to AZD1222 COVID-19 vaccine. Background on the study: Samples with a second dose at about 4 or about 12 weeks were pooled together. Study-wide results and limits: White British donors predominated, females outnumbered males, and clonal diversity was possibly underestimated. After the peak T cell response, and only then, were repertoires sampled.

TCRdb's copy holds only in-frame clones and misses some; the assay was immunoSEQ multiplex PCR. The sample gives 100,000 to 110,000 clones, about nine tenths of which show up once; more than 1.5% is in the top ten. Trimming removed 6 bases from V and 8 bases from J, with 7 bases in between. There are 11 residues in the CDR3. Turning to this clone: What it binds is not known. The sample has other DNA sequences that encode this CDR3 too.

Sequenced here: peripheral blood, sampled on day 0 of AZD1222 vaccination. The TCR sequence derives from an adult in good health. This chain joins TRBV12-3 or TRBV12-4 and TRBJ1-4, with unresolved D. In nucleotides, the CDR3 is TGTGCCAGCAGCCTTGGGGAAAAACTGTTTTTT. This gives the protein CASSLGEKLFF.